This T cell receptor (beta chain) appears in the sequencing data of a study of blood T cell repertoires in COVID-19. Whole-study context: Researchers got acute and convalescent COVID-19 samples from the United States, Italy and Spain. Nucleic acid was either cDNA or gDNA, and it came from T cells, B-cell-depleted T cells, or PBMCs.

Germline CDR1 is LNHDA and CDR2 is SQIVND (reference sequence). V gave up 5 bases and J gave up 6 bases; unmatched junction bases: 6. The CDR3 has 13 amino acids. The authors' processing: Reference gene primer amplification yielded estimated nucleated cell counts. Profiled with immunoSEQ multiplex PCR; TCRdb holds only in-frame clones, not every one. V and J calls and clone size are as listed in that table; D and trimming were resolved from the DNA. The sample has roughly 160,000 clones, roughly 84% seen once. This chain connects TRBV19 to TRBJ1-2; 7 bases agree with TRBD1. This sequence originates from a man aged 55 to 70 who had recovered from COVID-19. Sequenced: PBMCs or T cells enriched from blood (not recorded which). The CDR3 sequence: CASSPTGSNGYTF. CDR3 DNA: TGTGCCAGTAGTCCGACAGGGTCTAATGGCTACACCTTC.